One and the same sample provided the 4 T cell receptor beta chains below, sequenced in a study of breast tumors, draining lymph nodes, adjacent tissues. A single record per CDR3 protein comes from TCRdb applying MiXCR to the multiplex PCR reads. Here the sample spans approximately 7,600 distinct CDR3 sequences, under 85% being singletons. The sequenced sample consisted of tumor-adjacent breast tissue. The receptors shown here come from a female donor with breast cancer. Some clones in this sample may be carry-over from other donors' samples.

The chain links TRBV19 to TRBJ2-1; D tentatively fits TRBD1 or TRBD2 (7 bases each). The CDR3 has 15 residues. Germline-derived CDR1 and CDR2 are LNHDA and SQIVND (reference sequence). The V gene lost 3 bases and the J gene lost 7 bases, with 16 bases spanning the gap. CDR3 sequence reads: CASSMVFRGGNEQFF. Written as DNA, the CDR3 is TGTGCCAGTAGTATGGTCTTCAGGGGGGGGAATGAGCAGTTCTTC.

The chain is built from TRBV6-1 and TRBJ2-5; no definite D call. Germline V gene data show CDR1 as MNHNS and CDR2 as SASEGT. Trimming stripped 5 bases from V and 7 bases from J, with 20 bases between. The CDR3 sequence is 15 residues long. The CDR3 coding sequence is TGTGCCAGCAGTTTGATTGACCCAACTCTAGGGACCCAGTACTTC. Translated, it gives CASSLIDPTLGTQYF.

This rearrangement joins TRBV11-2 to TRBJ2-7; TRBD2 matches 10 bases. The CDR3 loop spans 18 amino acids. Germline CDR1 is SGHAT and CDR2 is FQNNGV. Unmatched junction bases numbered 14, after V lost 2 bases and J lost 4 bases. CDR3 in amino acids: CASSLTFGASGSRYEQYF. Here the CDR3 DNA reads TGTGCCAGCAGCTTAACCTTCGGGGCTAGCGGGAGTAGGTACGAGCAGTACTTC.

The chain employs TRBV9 and TRBJ2-3; TRBD2 agrees at 8 bases. With 0 bases clipped from V and 1 base from J, the junction kept 7 bases outside the gene matches. Germline V lookup: CDR1 SGDLS, CDR2 YYNGEE. The CDR3 totals 17 residues. In DNA form, the CDR3 reads TGTGCCAGCAGCGTAGGGGCTGGACTAGCAGGCACAGATACGCAGTATTTT. Translating it yields CASSVGAGLAGTDTQYF.